This record looks at one TCR beta chain sequence and its context. A read error is the likely source, as a far larger clone sits one nucleotide away. Documented time point: before trial treatment. This sample was included in a study of low-dose radiotherapy and immunotherapy resistance in tumors. Covering alpha and beta chains, TRAV- and TRBV-specific primers were used for the first-strand cDNA. A constant-region primer paired with the V-primer adapter amplified TCRs over approximately 19 PCR cycles. TCRdb analysed the reads with MiXCR anew, one entry per CDR3 protein. This sample carries about 64,000 distinct CDR3 sequences, about a quarter of them seen once, and the ten largest clones take 6.6%. Material: PBMCs, obtained before treatment. The sequence derives from a male donor with rectosigmoid adenocarcinoma.

Here the CDR3 DNA reads TGTGCCATCAGTGGACAGGGCGAGCAGTTCTTC. It codes for CAISGQGEQFF. The chain joins TRBV12-3 or TRBV12-4 to TRBJ2-1; TRBD1 matches 8 bases. The length of the CDR3 is 11 residues.